A single sample is the source of the 29 T cell receptor beta chains below, sequenced in a study of tumour-infiltrating T cells in Burkitt lymphoma. Profiled with immunoSEQ multiplex PCR; TCRdb holds only in-frame clones, not every one. The table lists about 900 clones, 91% of them singletons. Sequenced sample: tumor tissue. The source is a human donor with diffuse large B-cell lymphoma.

The rearrangement joins TRBV7-2 to TRBJ1-1; perhaps TRBD1 as D (6 bases). There are 14 residues in the CDR3. Deletions cut 6 bases from V and 3 bases from J, with 14 bases between. Germline values: CDR1 SGHTA, CDR2 FQGNSA. In nucleotides, the CDR3 is TGTGCCAGCAGTCTTTACAGGGAGGACACTGAAGCTTTCTTT. This sequence encodes CASSLYREDTEAFF.

The rearrangement joins TRBV7-2 to TRBJ1-1; no clear D. Germline CDR1 reads SGHTA; CDR2 reads FQGNSA. The germline V and J ends were trimmed by 4 bases and 3 bases, with 15 bases remaining between them. The CDR3 runs to 15 residues. The CDR3 sequence is CASSSSPRVYTEAFF. The CDR3 DNA reads TGTGCCAGCAGCTCATCCCCAAGGGTTTACACTGAAGCTTTCTTT.

The rearrangement uses TRBV5-1 and TRBJ1-5, with a weak D call TRBD1 (5 bases). The CDR3 has 14 amino acids. CDR1 and CDR2 from the germline V gene are SGHRS and YFSETQ. V was pared by 0 bases and J by 4 bases, with 8 bases between. The CDR3 loop is CASSLGRENQPQHF. CDR3 DNA sequence: TGCGCCAGCAGCTTGGGCAGGGAGAATCAGCCCCAGCATTTT.

The CDR3 nucleotides read TGTGCCAGCAGTTACCGTGATACAGCTGAAGCTTTCTTT. It codes for CASSYRDTAEAFF. The chain couples TRBV6-5 to TRBJ1-1; D gene ambiguous. Germline loops: CDR1 MNHEY, CDR2 SVGAGI. The CDR3 contains 13 residues. The V end was cut by 2 bases, the J end by 6 bases, with 10 bases between.

CDR3: CSARVLNRAFF. In nucleotides, the CDR3 is TGCAGTGCTAGGGTTCTAAACAGGGCTTTCTTT. The gene calls are TRBV20-1 and TRBJ1-1; a weak D match, TRBD1 (5 bases). Trimming removed 3 bases at V and 11 bases at J, with 13 bases between. This CDR3 has 11 residues. The germline V gene has CDR1 DFQATT and CDR2 SNEGSKA (reference sequence).

This chain links TRBV30 with TRBJ1-2, with 8 bases that match TRBD1. V lost 5 bases and J lost 6; bases outside the gene matches: 5. Germline lookup yields CDR1 GTSNPN and CDR2 SVGIG (reference sequence). This CDR3 spans 12 amino acids. The CDR3 here is CAWRTGTDGYTF. CDR3 nucleotides: TGTGCCTGGCGGACAGGGACAGATGGCTACACCTTC.

This clone was seen just once. The rearrangement joins TRBV6-5 to TRBJ2-6; no firm D call. V gave up 2 bases and J gave up 2 bases, with 10 bases separating them. The CDR3 consists of 16 residues. CDR1 and CDR2 (germline): MNHEY, SVGAGI. CDR3 residues: CASSYRVRTGANVLTF. The CDR3, as DNA: TGTGCCAGCAGTTACCGGGTACGGACTGGGGCCAACGTCCTGACTTTC.

This CDR3 is CATSRGGGSYEQYF. The CDR3, as DNA: TGTGCCACCAGCAGAGGTGGCGGCTCCTACGAGCAGTACTTC. The V gene is TRBV15, the J gene TRBJ2-7; no clear D gene. Germline V CDR1 and CDR2: LNHNV, YYDKDF (reference sequence). The CDR3 extends over 14 amino acids. Deletions cut 1 base from V and 0 bases from J, with 7 bases between.

This chain joins TRBV6-1 and TRBJ2-6; no clear D. Deletions cut 7 bases from V and 9 bases from J, with 7 bases between. Per the germline V gene, CDR1 is MNHNS and CDR2 is SASEGT. This CDR3 has 11 residues. The CDR3 coding sequence is TGTGCCAGCATGGCGCACAACGTCCTGACTTTC. It yields the protein CASMAHNVLTF.

V gene TRBV7-2 combines with J gene TRBJ2-7, with TRBD2 identical over 10 bases. V lost 5 bases, J lost 4 bases, and 14 bases stayed unmatched. This CDR3 has 17 residues. Germline V lookup: CDR1 SGHTA, CDR2 FQGNSA. CDR3 nucleotide sequence: TGTGCCAGCAGCCTACTGGGAGATAGCGGGAGGACGTACGAGCAGTACTTC. This translates into CASSLLGDSGRTYEQYF.

This chain links TRBV7-9 with TRBJ1-1, with 7 bases aligning to TRBD1. CDR1 SEHNR and CDR2 FQNEAQ come from the germline V gene (reference sequence). After removal of 5 bases from V and 0 bases from J, the junction contained 6 bases not matched to a gene. This CDR3 has 15 amino acids. CDR3 DNA: TGTGCCAGCAGCGCTGGACAGGTCTTGAACACTGAAGCTTTCTTT. Translation gives CASSAGQVLNTEAFF.

This chain uses TRBV19 with TRBJ2-2; D is ambiguous. The germline CDR1 and CDR2 sequences are LNHDA and SQIVND (reference sequence). There are 14 residues in the CDR3. Trimming cost V 3 bases and J 6 bases, with 11 bases left between them. The CDR3 protein is CASSIMIASGELFF. CDR3 DNA sequence: TGTGCCAGTAGTATCATGATAGCCTCCGGGGAGCTGTTTTTT.

This sequence joins TRBV4-1 and TRBJ2-7; D may be TRBD1 or TRBD2 (5 bases each). CDR3 size: 13 residues. The V end was cut by 0 bases, the J end by 6 bases, with 9 bases between. CDR1 MGHRA and CDR2 YSYEKL come from the germline V gene. The CDR3: CASSQERGTEQYF. DNA for the CDR3: TGCGCCAGCAGCCAAGAAAGAGGGACCGAGCAGTACTTC.

J is TRBJ1-3 and V is TRBV19; the D is unclear. Germline CDR1 reads LNHDA; CDR2 reads SQIVND (reference sequence). CDR3 size: 14 residues. Trimming cost V 3 bases and J 2 bases, with 8 bases left between them. The CDR3 coding sequence is TGTGCCAGTAGTATCGGTAAGGCTGGAAACACCATATATTTT. As protein: CASSIGKAGNTIYF.

The chain couples TRBV4-1 to TRBJ1-4, with D possibly TRBD1 on 5 matching bases. Germline assignment: CDR1 MGHRA and CDR2 YSYEKL. V shed 1 base and J shed 0 bases, with 6 bases lying between them. CDR3 length equals 15 residues. CDR3 nucleotides: TGCGCCAGCAGCCAAGTCAGGGCAACTAATGAAAAACTGTTTTTT. Protein sequence: CASSQVRATNEKLFF.

V usage is TRBV9 and J usage is TRBJ1-1; maybe TRBD1 (5 bases). The CDR3 extends over 14 amino acids. Deletions cut 5 bases from V and 4 bases from J, with 15 bases between. Germline CDR1 is SGDLS and CDR2 is YYNGEE. CDR3 in amino acids: CASSARVFATEAFF. The CDR3 DNA reads TGTGCCAGCAGTGCCAGGGTTTTCGCCACTGAAGCTTTCTTT.

The chain combines TRBV19 with TRBJ1-2; D may be TRBD1 (6 bases). CDR1 is LNHDA, CDR2 SQIVND, per germline (reference sequence). The V and J ends lost 5 bases and 2 bases respectively, with 15 bases between them. The CDR3 totals 15 residues. The CDR3 reads CASSAAMGGNYGYTF. The CDR3 DNA sequence: TGTGCCAGTAGTGCCGCAATGGGGGGCAACTATGGCTACACCTTC.

The rearrangement uses TRBV21-1 and TRBJ2-2. TRBV21-1 is tagged as a pseudogene. The CDR3 length is 15 residues. The CDR3 here is CASSKGGANTGELFF. CDR3 bases: TGTGCCAGCAGCAAAGGGGGGGCCAACACCGGGGAGCTGTTTTTT.

The chain has TRBV5-6 and TRBJ1-3; a weak D match, TRBD1 (5 bases). Per germline, CDR1 SGHDT and CDR2 YYEEEE. V lost 4 bases and J 1 base, leaving 18 bases between the germline ends. The CDR3 loop spans 17 amino acids. The CDR3 reads CASSQNSPGGSGNTIYF. The CDR3 DNA sequence: TGTGCCAGCAGCCAAAACTCACCCGGGGGATCTGGAAACACCATATATTTT. Looking up the rest from reference TRBV5-6 and TRBJ1-3 gives the full variable domain: DAGVTQSPTHLIKTRGQQVTLRCSPKSGHDTVSWYQQALGQGPQFIFQYYEEEERQRGNFPDRFSGHQFPNYSSELNVNALLLGDSALYLCASSQNSPGGSGNTIYFGEGSWLTVV.

This clone was picked up one time. This rearrangement joins TRBV21-1 to TRBJ1-3. TRBV21-1 is a pseudogene segment. CDR3 length: 19 amino acids. The CDR3 protein is CASSNFFPVFTWGGNTIYF. The CDR3 bases are TGTGCCAGCAGCAACTTCTTTCCGGTTTTCACCTGGGGTGGAAACACCATATATTTT.

The chain carries TRBV5-1 and TRBJ2-5; unclear D gene. V was cut by 0 bases and J by 4 bases, with 10 bases left in between. Looked up from germline, CDR1 is SGHRS and CDR2 is YFSETQ. This CDR3 has 14 residues. CDR3 sequence: CASSLVGGRETQYF. CDR3 nucleotide sequence: TGCGCCAGCAGCTTGGTTGGTGGCCGAGAGACCCAGTACTTC.

Sample share makes this clone hyperexpanded (1% or more). CDR3 amino acids: CASSFPGTARGQPQHF. The CDR3 DNA is TGTGCCAGCAGCTTCCCCGGGACTGCTCGGGGTCAGCCCCAGCATTTT. This chain links TRBV5-8 with TRBJ1-5; TRBD1 might be the D (5 bases). This CDR3 region has 16 residues. Trimming removed 2 bases at V and 6 bases at J, with 18 bases between. Germline V lookup: CDR1 SGHTS, CDR2 YDEGEE.

This chain uses TRBV11-3 with TRBJ2-2; 10 bases map to TRBD2. This CDR3 is built from 16 residues. V lost 1 base to trimming and J lost 8 bases; unmatched junction nucleotides: 7. CDR1 is SGHNT, CDR2 YENEEA, per germline. This CDR3 is CASSLGSGRTGGELFF. The CDR3 region has the DNA TGTGCCAGCAGCTTAGGTAGCGGGAGGACCGGAGGGGAGCTGTTTTTT.

The chain recombines TRBV5-4 with TRBJ2-7, with TRBD1 matching 9 bases. The CDR3 is made up of 15 amino acids. Trimming took 3 bases from V and 1 from J; bases not matched to a gene: 5. CDR1 is SGHNT and CDR2 is YYREEE in the germline V gene (reference sequence). The CDR3 DNA follows: TGTGCCAGCAGCTGGGGGACAGGGAGTTCCTACGAGCAGTACTTC. The encoded protein is CASSWGTGSSYEQYF. The variable domain in full, completed from reference TRBV5-4 and TRBJ2-7, reads ETGVTQSPTHLIKTRGQQVTLRCSSQSGHNTVSWYQQALGQGPQFIFQYYREEENGRGNFPPRFSGLQFPNYSSELNVNALELDDSALYLCASSWGTGSSYEQYFGPGTRLTVT.

This chain connects TRBV5-1 to TRBJ2-3; 10 bases align to TRBD2. With V trimmed by 5 bases and J by 1 base, 7 bases remained unmatched. The CDR3 has 16 residues. Germline lookup yields CDR1 SGHRS and CDR2 YFSETQ. The CDR3 sequence: CASRLKGTSGTDTQYF. The DNA for the CDR3 is TGCGCCAGCAGACTGAAAGGGACTAGCGGCACAGATACGCAGTATTTT. Full variable domain (remainder filled in from reference TRBV5-1 and TRBJ2-3): KAGVTQTPRYLIKTRGQQVTLSCSPISGHRSVSWYQQTPGQGLQFLFEYFSETQRNKGNFPGRFSGRQFSNSRSEMNVSTLELGDSALYLCASRLKGTSGTDTQYFGPGTRLTVL.

The V gene is TRBV14, the J gene TRBJ2-7; D ambiguous. Germline values: CDR1 SGHDN, CDR2 FVKESK. V lost 4 bases and J lost 2, with 12 bases in between. The CDR3 is 14 residues long. The CDR3 DNA is TGTGCCAGCAGCCCTCTTCTGGAGACCTACGAGCAGTACTTC. This gives the protein CASSPLLETYEQYF.

This clone was seen more than once but under ten times. This chain uses TRBV27 with TRBJ2-1, with TRBD1 as a possible D gene (6 bases). The CDR3 extends over 13 amino acids. V was trimmed by 10 bases and J by 3 bases, leaving 13 bases between them. Germline CDR1 MNHEY, CDR2 SMNVEV (reference sequence). CDR3 coding DNA: TGTGCCACCAAAGGGGGTTACTACAATGAGCAGTTCTTC. This sequence encodes CATKGGYYNEQFF.

J is TRBJ2-1 and V is TRBV5-1, with 7 bases aligning to TRBD1. Germline V lookup: CDR1 SGHRS, CDR2 YFSETQ. The CDR3 is made up of 15 amino acids. The V gene end was trimmed by 4 bases and the J gene end by 7 bases; junction bases not matched to a gene: 11. The CDR3 sequence: CASSTDPGQQNEQFF. The CDR3 nucleotides are TGCGCCAGCAGCACAGATCCGGGACAGCAGAATGAGCAGTTCTTC. The full variable domain, with the rest looked up from reference TRBV5-1 and TRBJ2-1, is KAGVTQTPRYLIKTRGQQVTLSCSPISGHRSVSWYQQTPGQGLQFLFEYFSETQRNKGNFPGRFSGRQFSNSRSEMNVSTLELGDSALYLCASSTDPGQQNEQFFGPGTRLTVL.

The chain couples TRBV11-3 to TRBJ2-5; perhaps TRBD1 as D (5 bases). The V gene lost 4 bases and the J gene lost 1 base, with 10 bases spanning the gap. The CDR3 runs to 14 residues. The V gene's germline CDR1 is SGHNT and CDR2 YENEEA. Here the CDR3 reads CASSSSRAQETQYF. DNA of the CDR3: TGTGCCAGCAGCTCCAGCAGGGCCCAAGAGACCCAGTACTTC.